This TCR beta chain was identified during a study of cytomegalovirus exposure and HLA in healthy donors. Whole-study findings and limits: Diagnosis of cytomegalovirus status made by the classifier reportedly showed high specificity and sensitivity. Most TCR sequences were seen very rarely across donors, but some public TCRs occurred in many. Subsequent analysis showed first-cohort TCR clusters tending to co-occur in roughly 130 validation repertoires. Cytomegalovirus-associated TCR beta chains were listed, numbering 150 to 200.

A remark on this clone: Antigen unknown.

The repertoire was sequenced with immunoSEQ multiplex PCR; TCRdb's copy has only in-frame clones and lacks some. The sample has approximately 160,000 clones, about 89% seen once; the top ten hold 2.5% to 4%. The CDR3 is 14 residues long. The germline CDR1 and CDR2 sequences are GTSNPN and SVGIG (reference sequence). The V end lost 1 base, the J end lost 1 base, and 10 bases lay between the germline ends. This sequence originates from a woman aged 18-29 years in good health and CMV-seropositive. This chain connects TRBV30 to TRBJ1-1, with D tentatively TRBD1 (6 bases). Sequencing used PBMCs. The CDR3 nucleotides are TGTGCCTGGAGTGGGGGACACCCGAACACTGAAGCTTTCTTT. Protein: CAWSGGHPNTEAFF.